These 4 T cell receptor beta chains were all obtained from the same sample, sequenced in a study of T cells in Graves' hyperthyroidism and ophthalmopathy. Researchers took RNA transcripts and amplified the TCR beta CDR3 regions from them. HTBI primers were employed in a first-round RT-PCR of the TCR CDR3. TCRdb independently ran MiXCR on the multiplex PCR reads; one entry per CDR3 protein. The data show about 680,000 distinct CDR3 sequences, around 40% seen once. Sequenced sample: blood. The receptors here all came from a woman between 40 and 50 years old with Graves' hyperthyroidism.

To note about this clonotype: The CDR3 does not end in the conserved phenylalanine or tryptophan, so this is likely a read error. This rearrangement joins TRBV10-3 to TRBJ1-5; D is unresolved. V gave up 0 bases and J gave up 3 bases, with 12 bases separating them. This CDR3 spans 16 amino acids. In germline, CDR1 is ENHRY, CDR2 SYGVKD. The DNA of the CDR3 is TGTGCCATCAGTGAGTCGATATTCGACCCCAATCAGCCCCAGCATCTT. It specifies CAISESIFDPNQPQHL.

This clonotype has at least ten counts. J is TRBJ1-6 and V is TRBV7-8; no definite D call. The germline V gene has CDR1 SGHVS and CDR2 FQNEAQ. This CDR3 is 15 amino acids long. V lost 7 bases and J lost 0, with 10 bases in between. The CDR3 loop is CASIVGSSYNSPLHF. The CDR3, as DNA: TGTGCCAGCATCGTCGGTAGCTCCTATAATTCACCCCTCCACTTT.

This clonotype occurred many times. The V and J genes are TRBV7-2 and TRBJ2-7; a weak D match, TRBD2 (5 bases). Germline assignment: CDR1 SGHTA and CDR2 FQGNSA. The CDR3 consists of 15 residues. The V end was cut by 1 base, the J end by 6 bases, with 16 bases between. In DNA, the CDR3 is TGTGCCAGCAGCTTAGATGGTGGCCTAGCTGGCGAGCAGTACTTC. This gives the protein CASSLDGGLAGEQYF.

This CDR3 reads CASSAGGGNQETQYF. Here the CDR3 DNA reads TGTGCCAGCAGCGCCGGGGGGGGAAATCAAGAGACCCAGTACTTC. The genes are TRBV9 and TRBJ2-5; 8 nucleotides match TRBD2. Trimming cost V 3 bases and J 2 bases; bases outside gene matches: 6. The CDR3 is made up of 15 amino acids. CDR1 is SGDLS and CDR2 is YYNGEE in the germline V gene.